The rows below give T cell receptor beta chains drawn from one sample of a study of blood T cell repertoires in COVID-19. Assay used: immunoSEQ multiplex PCR; TCRdb lists only in-frame clones, some missing. The data hold 110,000 to 150,000 clones, with 85% to 90% observed a single time. Sequencing was performed on peripheral blood. The source is a man aged 60-69 years with active or convalescent COVID-19. Each CDR3 is given with its conserved first and last residue. Fields, in order: clone size, V gene, D gene, J gene, CDR3 protein, CDR3 DNA. A D gene is named only where the DNA matches it firmly. The listing skips clone size in some rows; elsewhere it reads once, few, many or a size class.

.	TRBV5-4	TRBD2	TRBJ2-7	CASSLGLAGVSSYEQYF	TGTGCCAGCAGCTTGGGACTAGCGGGAGTGTCTTCCTACGAGCAGTACTTC
.	TRBV28	TRBD2	TRBJ2-3	CASSYWRGGDTQYF	TGTGCCAGCAGTTATTGGCGGGGGGGGGATACGCAGTATTTT
.	TRBV11-2	TRBD1	TRBJ1-1	CASRPVRGRRNTEAFF	TGTGCCAGCAGGCCAGTCAGGGGGAGACGGAACACTGAAGCTTTCTTT
.	TRBV7-2	TRBD1	TRBJ1-6	CASSLQGQSNSPLHF	TGTGCCAGCAGCTTGCAGGGACAGTCAAATTCACCCCTCCACTTT
.	TRBV30	.	TRBJ1-3	CAFSQGLIGNTIYF	TGTGCCTTTTCACAGGGTTTAATAGGAAACACCATATATTTT
.	TRBV14	.	TRBJ1-3	CASSRQVSGNTIYF	TGTGCCAGCAGTCGACAGGTCTCTGGAAACACCATATATTTT
.	TRBV28	TRBD2	TRBJ2-3	CASSGGTDTQYF	TGTGCCAGCAGCGGGGGGACAGATACGCAGTATTTT
.	TRBV5-1	.	TRBJ1-2	CASSLASVGSGGYTF	TGCGCCAGCAGCTTGGCCTCGGTGGGCAGCGGTGGCTACACCTTC
once	TRBV30	TRBD2	TRBJ2-1	CACSLAGLSSYNEQFF	TGTGCCTGCTCATTAGCGGGACTGAGCTCCTACAATGAGCAGTTCTTC
.	TRBV5-6	TRBD1	TRBJ1-6	CASSGGQGRVNSPLHF	TGTGCCAGCAGCGGGGGACAGGGTAGGGTGAATTCACCCCTCCACTTT
.	TRBV4-1	TRBD2	TRBJ2-7	CASSQDPGTSEYEQYF	TGCGCCAGCAGCCAAGATCCCGGGACTAGCGAGTACGAGCAGTACTTC
.	TRBV13	TRBD2	TRBJ2-1	CASTPWREGHQRQFF	TGTGCCAGCACCCCCTGGCGGGAGGGCCATCAAAGGCAGTTCTTC
once	TRBV4-2	TRBD2	TRBJ2-2	CASSQSSGSSGGGELFF	TGTGCCAGCAGCCAATCATCAGGATCTAGCGGGGGCGGGGAGCTGTTTTTT
.	TRBV5-1	.	TRBJ1-1	CASTLDRGNTEAFF	TGCGCCAGCACCCTGGATAGGGGTAACACTGAAGCTTTCTTT
.	TRBV7-2	TRBD2	TRBJ2-2	CASSALAGGYTGELFF	TGTGCCAGCAGTGCTTTAGCGGGAGGGTACACCGGGGAGCTGTTTTTT
.	TRBV6-5	.	TRBJ1-1	CASSSYGESTEAFF	TGTGCCAGCAGTTCGTACGGGGAAAGCACTGAAGCTTTCTTT
.	TRBV9	.	TRBJ1-2	CASNLRGEPYGYTF	TGTGCCAGCAACTTACGGGGAGAACCCTATGGCTACACCTTC
.	TRBV24-1	TRBD2	TRBJ2-3	CATSDRGTSGGKDTQYF	TGTGCCACCAGTGACCGCGGGACTAGCGGGGGAAAAGATACGCAGTATTTT
.	TRBV12-3/TRBV12-4	.	TRBJ1-1	CASTIRGNTEAFF	TGTGCCAGCACCATCAGAGGGAACACTGAAGCTTTCTTT
.	TRBV2	TRBD1	TRBJ2-7	CASSGQGGPYEQYF	TGTGCCAGCAGTGGACAGGGGGGGCCCTACGAGCAGTACTTC
few	TRBV18	.	TRBJ1-2	CASSPDFNYGYTF	TGTGCCAGCTCACCGGACTTCAACTATGGCTACACCTTC
.	TRBV3-1/TRBV3-2	.	TRBJ2-1	CASSQDLVAGIDEQFF	TGTGCCAGCAGCCAAGACTTAGTCGCAGGGATCGATGAGCAGTTCTTC
.	TRBV11-2	.	TRBJ2-2	CASSFRGGDTGELFF	TGTGCCAGCAGCTTCAGGGGAGGGGACACCGGGGAGCTGTTTTTT
.	TRBV29-1	TRBD2	TRBJ2-2	CSAGGATGELFF	TGCAGCGCCGGGGGGGCGACCGGGGAGCTGTTTTTT
.	TRBV19	TRBD2	TRBJ2-1	CASSPITSGSWNEQFF	TGTGCCAGTAGTCCGATAACTAGCGGGAGTTGGAATGAGCAGTTCTTC
.	TRBV7-2	.	TRBJ2-2	CASSRGQIGLAELFF	TGTGCCAGCAGCCGCGGTCAGATAGGACTTGCGGAGCTGTTTTTT
.	TRBV29-1	.	TRBJ2-1	CSVLTSGGGSYNEQFF	TGCAGCGTTTTAACCTCCGGGGGAGGCTCCTACAATGAGCAGTTCTTC
.	TRBV28	TRBD2	TRBJ2-7	CASTRGGSIYEQYF	TGTGCCAGCACCCGGGGGGGTTCAATTTACGAGCAGTACTTC
.	TRBV21-1	.	TRBJ1-2	CASSKTFGEPDYGYTF	TGTGCCAGCAGCAAAACATTTGGGGAGCCGGACTATGGCTACACCTTC
.	TRBV9	.	TRBJ2-3	CASSVIRGNTDTQYF	TGTGCCAGCAGCGTCATTAGAGGGAACACAGATACGCAGTATTTT
few	TRBV7-3	TRBD1	TRBJ2-2	CASSPDRTGTGELFF	TGTGCCAGCAGCCCGGACAGGACGGGAACCGGGGAGCTGTTTTTT
.	TRBV9	.	TRBJ1-1	CASSVVSGMNTEAFF	TGTGCCAGCAGCGTAGTATCGGGGATGAACACTGAAGCTTTCTTT
.	TRBV7-3	.	TRBJ2-5	CASSLNPGESETQYF	TGTGCCAGCAGCTTAAATCCGGGGGAGTCGGAGACCCAGTACTTC
.	TRBV21-1	.	TRBJ1-6	CASSNDRGGTYNSPLHF	TGTGCCAGCAGCAATGACAGGGGAGGGACCTATAATTCACCCCTCCACTTT
.	TRBV6-5	.	TRBJ1-5	CASNLSGVHQPQHF	TGTGCCAGCAACCTATCCGGGGTCCACCAGCCCCAGCATTTT
once	TRBV7-2	TRBD2	TRBJ2-3	CASSEIAGGQDTQYF	TGTGCCAGCAGCGAAATAGCGGGGGGGCAAGATACGCAGTATTTT
.	TRBV10-3	TRBD1	TRBJ1-1	CATSPGQGTEAFF	TGTGCCACCTCGCCGGGACAGGGGACTGAAGCTTTCTTT
.	TRBV28	.	TRBJ2-7	CASSSPGVTSPRQYF	TGTGCCAGCAGTTCTCCCGGGGTTACTTCGCCACGGCAGTACTTC
.	TRBV7-6	.	TRBJ2-7	CASSSGGGAGPEQYF	TGTGCCAGCAGCTCTGGAGGAGGAGCGGGCCCCGAGCAGTACTTC
.	TRBV27	TRBD1	TRBJ2-7	CASRTGTGYEQYF	TGTGCCAGCAGGACCGGGACAGGGTACGAGCAGTACTTC
.	TRBV11-2	TRBD1	TRBJ1-6	CASSWGQGNSPLHF	TGTGCCAGCAGCTGGGGACAGGGGAATTCACCCCTCCACTTT
.	TRBV4-3	.	TRBJ2-7	CASSQNPDLEQYF	TGCGCCAGCAGCCAAAATCCCGACTTGGAGCAGTACTTC
.	TRBV7-6	.	TRBJ2-7	CASSPFRDTLSEQYF	TGTGCCAGCAGTCCGTTTCGGGACACCTTGTCCGAGCAGTACTTC
.	TRBV7-3	TRBD1	TRBJ1-1	CASSSRDRGVTEAFF	TGTGCCAGCAGCTCCCGGGACAGGGGTGTCACTGAAGCTTTCTTT
.	TRBV2	TRBD1	TRBJ1-2	CASTEQGTYGYTF	TGTGCCAGTACTGAACAGGGGACCTATGGCTACACCTTC
few	TRBV7-9	.	TRBJ2-1	CASSPHSLYNEQFF	TGTGCCAGCAGTCCGCACTCACTGTACAATGAGCAGTTCTTC
.	TRBV7-6	TRBD1	TRBJ1-6	CASSPWDRSNSPLHF	TGTGCCAGCAGCCCCTGGGACAGGAGTAATTCACCCCTCCACTTT
.	TRBV27	.	TRBJ1-2	CASSTMGGGGYGYTF	TGTGCCAGCAGTACAATGGGCGGGGGGGGGTATGGCTACACCTTC
.	TRBV7-6	TRBD1	TRBJ1-3	CASSSTGALGNTIYF	TGTGCCAGCAGCTCCACAGGGGCTTTAGGAAACACCATATATTTT
.	TRBV9	.	TRBJ2-5	CASSGGGETETQYF	TGTGCCAGCAGCGGAGGAGGGGAAACTGAGACCCAGTACTTC
.	TRBV18	.	TRBJ1-6	CASSSGRGFNSPLHF	TGTGCCAGCTCGTCGGGTCGAGGTTTCAATTCACCCCTCCACTTT
.	TRBV20-1	TRBD2	TRBJ2-3	CSASSGAGDTQYF	TGCAGTGCTAGTAGCGGGGCCGGAGATACGCAGTATTTT
.	TRBV28	.	TRBJ1-5	CASSLLGGGQPQHF	TGTGCCAGCAGTTTGCTGGGAGGTGGGCAGCCCCAGCATTTT
.	TRBV28	TRBD2	TRBJ2-7	CASRIGTSGDEQYF	TGTGCCAGCAGAATTGGGACTAGCGGGGACGAGCAGTACTTC